These 11 T cell receptor beta chains were all obtained from the same sample, sequenced in a study of T cell responses to AZD1222 COVID-19 vaccine. Only in-frame clones appear in the TCRdb table, and some are missing; sequencing was by immunoSEQ multiplex PCR. This table has 110,000 to 150,000 clones, 85% to 95% appearing once. Sequencing used peripheral blood, obtained on day 0 of MenACWY control vaccination. The receptor source for this set is an adult in good health.

The CDR3 nucleotides are TGTGCCAGCAGCGTAGGAGGCAGGAGCTCTGGAAACACCATATATTTT. This gives the protein CASSVGGRSSGNTIYF. The V gene is TRBV9, the J gene TRBJ1-3; no firm D call. Germline CDR1 reads SGDLS; CDR2 reads YYNGEE. Trimming shortened V by 0 bases and J by 0 bases, and 10 bases separated the two germline ends. This CDR3 is 16 amino acids long.

The J gene is TRBJ1-1, the V gene TRBV10-1; D is unclear. Germline-derived CDR1 and CDR2 are WNHNN and SYGVQD (reference sequence). This CDR3 spans 13 amino acids. The V end was cut by 2 bases, the J end by 1 base, with 5 bases between. CDR3 DNA: TGCGCCAGCAGTGAGGGGTGGAACACTGAAGCTTTCTTT. This codes for CASSEGWNTEAFF.

The V gene is TRBV15, the J gene TRBJ1-4; D is unclear. The V end was cut by 0 bases, the J end by 7 bases, with 15 bases between. The CDR3 runs 16 residues. Germline-derived CDR1 and CDR2 are LNHNV and YYDKDF (reference sequence). This CDR3 reads CATSRDQSDGFEKLFF. CDR3 DNA: TGTGCCACCAGCAGAGATCAATCGGACGGATTTGAAAAACTGTTTTTT. The full variable domain, its missing parts supplied by reference TRBV15 and TRBJ1-4, is DAMVIQNPRYQVTQFGKPVTLSCSQTLNHNVMYWYQQKSSQAPKLLFHYYDKDFNNEADTPDNFQSRRPNTSFCFLDIRSPGLGDTAMYLCATSRDQSDGFEKLFFGSGTQLSVL.

CDR3 sequence reads: CASSQGRGTYGYTF. CDR3 DNA: TGCGCCAGCAGCCAAGGGCGGGGGACCTATGGCTACACCTTC. The genes are TRBV4-3 and TRBJ1-2; the D gene is possibly TRBD1 (5 bases). Germline V gene data show CDR1 as LGHNA and CDR2 as YSLEER. V lost 1 base to trimming and J lost 4 bases, with 10 bases between them. The CDR3 is 14 residues long.

A few counts support this clone. The rearrangement joins TRBV4-1 to TRBJ2-7; 9 nucleotides match TRBD2. Germline CDR1 MGHRA, CDR2 YSYEKL. This CDR3 region has 19 residues. With V trimmed by 4 bases and J by 3 bases, 19 bases remained unmatched. The DNA of the CDR3 is TGCGCCAGCAGCCGAAAGACATTAGCGGGAGAAACTCAGGACTACGAGCAGTACTTC. This encodes CASSRKTLAGETQDYEQYF.

The V gene is TRBV6-2 or TRBV6-3, the J gene TRBJ2-5, with 10 bases identical to TRBD2. Germline V gene lookup returns CDR1 MNHEY and CDR2 SVGEGT. CDR3 length: 17 residues. V was pared by 1 base and J by 1 base, with 6 bases of the junction left unmatched. The CDR3 DNA reads as TGTGCCAGCAGTTACTTAAGGGGACTAGCGTCCCAAGAGACCCAGTACTTC. Translated: CASSYLRGLASQETQYF.

V is TRBV11-2 and J is TRBJ2-1, with D hard to call. Trimming pared 2 bases from V and 9 bases from J, leaving 11 bases between. Germline CDR1 SGHAT, CDR2 FQNNGV. The CDR3 spans 13 residues. The CDR3 region is CASSLPVFGEQFF. CDR3 bases: TGTGCCAGCAGCTTACCCGTGTTCGGTGAGCAGTTCTTC.

This chain connects TRBV29-1 to TRBJ1-2; D unclear. Looked up from germline, CDR1 is SQVTM and CDR2 is ANQGSEA. This CDR3 comprises 13 residues. Trimming took 4 bases from V and 2 from J, leaving 11 bases between them. CDR3 bases: TGCAGCGTTGTAGGACTCGGGAACTATGGCTACACCTTC. Its translation is CSVVGLGNYGYTF.

In its sample, this clone was seen once. This sequence joins TRBV7-9 and TRBJ1-2; D remains ambiguous. The CDR3 has 15 residues. V dropped 1 base and J dropped 8 bases, with 17 bases sitting between them. Germline CDR1 reads SEHNR; CDR2 reads FQNEAQ (reference sequence). CDR3 sequence (DNA): TGTGCCAGCAGCTTAGAATCAGGCAGGACGGGAGGCTACACCTTC. It codes for CASSLESGRTGGYTF.

A single count supports this clone. The chain has TRBV12-3 or TRBV12-4 and TRBJ1-2; weak D call: TRBD1 (5 bases). The CDR3 has 13 amino acids. The V and J ends lost 6 bases and 8 bases respectively, with 16 bases between them. DNA of the CDR3: TGTGCCAGCAGCGCTTCCCCCCGGGACGGCTACACCTTC. This sequence encodes CASSASPRDGYTF.

V and J are TRBV10-3 and TRBJ1-3; D is ambiguous. CDR3 length: 14 amino acids. V was cut by 4 bases and J by 7 bases, with 14 bases left in between. Germline V gene sequence: CDR1 ENHRY, CDR2 SYGVKD. The chain's CDR3 is CAISGVASRNTIYF. The CDR3 region has the DNA TGTGCCATCAGTGGTGTGGCTTCGAGGAACACCATATATTTT.